Below, 25 T cell receptor beta chains from the same sample are listed, as sequenced in a study of T cells in Graves' hyperthyroidism and ophthalmopathy. RNA transcripts were the template for amplifying TCR beta CDR3 regions. HTBI primers were the set used in a first-round RT-PCR of the TCR CDR3. TCRdb processed the multiplex PCR reads anew with MiXCR; each CDR3 protein has one entry. The sample lists a few hundred thousand distinct CDR3 sequences, roughly 50% occurring once. Sequencing used peripheral blood or thyroid tissue (not recorded which). The source of these receptors is a woman between 18 and 30 years old with Graves' hyperthyroidism.

This clonotype came up many times. This chain uses TRBV4-1 with TRBJ2-7, with D hard to call. V lost 1 base, J lost 5 bases, and 6 bases lay in between. The germline CDR1 and CDR2 sequences are MGHRA and YSYEKL. The CDR3 loop spans 12 amino acids. The CDR3 coding sequence is TGCGCCAGCAGCCAAGTAAGAAACGAGCAGTACTTC. This gives the protein CASSQVRNEQYF.

The rearrangement links TRBV7-8 to TRBJ1-3; D gene ambiguous. Trimming cost V 5 bases and J 7 bases, with 18 bases left between them. Germline CDR1 is SGHVS and CDR2 is FQNEAQ. The length of the CDR3 is 15 residues. The CDR3: CASSPGITGPNTIYF. CDR3 coding DNA: TGTGCCAGCAGCCCAGGAATTACTGGGCCGAACACCATATATTTT.

This clonotype was counted ten times or more. At one end, the junction sequence differs from germline, possibly due to a read error. The chain has TRBV2 and TRBJ1-1, with D unclear. Germline loops: CDR1 SNHLY, CDR2 FYNNEI. The CDR3 spans 13 residues. The chain's CDR3 is CASRTGLNTEAFF. CDR3 nucleotide sequence: TGCGCCAGCCGTACTGGACTGAACACTGAAGCTTTCTTT.

The chain has TRBV6-5 and TRBJ2-2; 8 bases fit TRBD1. CDR1 is MNHEY and CDR2 is SVGAGI in the germline V gene. Unmatched junction bases numbered 11, after V lost 6 bases and J lost 8 bases. The CDR3 contains 15 residues. The CDR3 here is CASRTGQGGGGELFF. The CDR3 DNA is TGTGCCAGCAGGACCGGACAGGGAGGTGGAGGGGAGCTGTTTTTT.

The sample holds many counts of this clonotype. This chain links TRBV7-2 with TRBJ1-1; no definite D call. Germline V lookup: CDR1 SGHTA, CDR2 FQGNSA. The V end lost 3 bases, the J end lost 5 bases, and 13 bases lay between the germline ends. The CDR3 extends over 14 amino acids. The CDR3 coding sequence is TGTGCCAGCAGCTTTGGGAGGGAGTATACTGAAGCTTTCTTT. Protein: CASSFGREYTEAFF.

This rearrangement joins TRBV4-3 to TRBJ2-2, with D possibly being TRBD1 (6 bases). The germline CDR1 and CDR2 sequences are LGHNA and YSLEER. V was cut by 0 bases and J by 6 bases, with 11 bases left in between. The CDR3 loop spans 15 amino acids. The CDR3 bases are TGCGCCAGCAGCCAAGAGGGGGCAGGGGCCGGGGAGCTGTTTTTT. It specifies CASSQEGAGAGELFF.

The CDR3 loop reads CSARDPLTSGSFEQYF. The CDR3 coding sequence is TGCAGTGCTAGAGACCCTCTGACTAGCGGGAGCTTCGAGCAGTACTTC. The chain links TRBV20-1 to TRBJ2-7; 12 nucleotides align to TRBD2. With 0 bases clipped from V and 6 bases from J, the junction kept 9 bases outside the gene matches. This CDR3 contains 16 residues. Germline CDR1 reads DFQATT; CDR2 reads SNEGSKA (reference sequence).

V is TRBV12-5 and J is TRBJ1-5; 8 nucleotides agree with TRBD1. V was pared by 5 bases and J by 6 bases, with 12 bases of the junction left unmatched. The germline gives CDR1 LGHNT, CDR2 FRNRAP. The CDR3 loop spans 16 amino acids. CDR3 sequence (DNA): TGTGCTAGTGGTACAACCCCCCAGGGGGCTCTTCAGCCCCAGCATTTT. It specifies CASGTTPQGALQPQHF.

In its sample, this clonotype was seen many times. V is TRBV12-3 or TRBV12-4 and J is TRBJ1-1; TRBD1 is a possible D gene (5 bases). The V and J ends lost 3 bases and 6 bases respectively, with 14 bases between them. The CDR3 sequence is 14 residues long. The CDR3 nucleotides read TGTGCCAGCAGTTTCTCTACAGGAAGTGCTGAAGCTTTCTTT. As protein: CASSFSTGSAEAFF.

The table lists this clonotype with many counts. The V call is TRBV4-1, the J call TRBJ2-7; D may be TRBD1 (5 bases). Germline loops: CDR1 MGHRA, CDR2 YSYEKL. This CDR3 is 12 amino acids long. V was cut by 0 bases and J by 7 bases, with 7 bases left in between. In DNA form, the CDR3 reads TGCGCCAGCAGCCAAGAAAGGGGTGAGCAGTACTTC. This encodes CASSQERGEQYF.

CDR3 region: CASRLTSGASNEQFF. The CDR3 DNA reads TGTGCCAGCAGGCTGACTAGCGGGGCCTCCAATGAGCAGTTCTTC. The V and J genes are TRBV2 and TRBJ2-1, with 11 nucleotides matching TRBD2. J gave up 6 bases and V 6 bases, and 7 bases lay outside the gene matches. Germline lookup yields CDR1 SNHLY and CDR2 FYNNEI. This CDR3 has 15 residues.

Turning to this clonotype: A much larger clonotype is one base distant, so this may be a read error. The rearrangement links TRBV6-6 to TRBJ1-5; D possibly corresponds to TRBD1 (6 bases). CDR1 and CDR2 from the germline V gene are MNHNY and SVGAGI (reference sequence). There are 13 residues in the CDR3. The DNA of the CDR3 is TGTGCCGGCAGCTTCCGGGACAACCAGCCCCAGCATTTT. It encodes CAGSFRDNQPQHF.

As to this clonotype: An end of the junction does not agree with germline; a read error may underlie this. CDR3 coding DNA: TGCAGTGCGGGGGACAAGGGGTACGGGCAGTACTTC. It specifies CSAGDKGYGQYF. The chain joins TRBV20-1 to TRBJ2-7; maybe TRBD1 (6 bases). The CDR3 has 12 amino acids. Germline V gene lookup returns CDR1 DFQATT and CDR2 SNEGSKA (reference sequence).

The chain links TRBV7-9 to TRBJ2-7; 9 bases fit TRBD1. The J call could be wrong; TRBJ2-1 is a better fit for the DNA end. The CDR3 is 16 amino acids. CDR1 SEHNR and CDR2 FQNEAQ come from the germline V gene (reference sequence). CDR3 DNA: TGTGCCAGCAGCCCATGGACAGGGGAAGGGTACAATGAGCAGTTCTTC. It is translated as CASSPWTGEGYNEQFF.

The sample holds a few counts of this clonotype. J is TRBJ1-2 and V is TRBV10-3; TRBD1 aligns across 8 bases. J lost 6 bases, V lost 8 bases, and 8 bases had no gene match. Looked up from germline, CDR1 is ENHRY and CDR2 is SYGVKD. CDR3 length: 13 amino acids. CDR3 residues: CAIEDRDENGYTF. CDR3 coding DNA: TGTGCCATCGAGGACAGGGATGAGAATGGCTACACCTTC.

This clonotype showed up many times. V is TRBV6-6 and J is TRBJ1-2; D not certain. The germline V gene has CDR1 MNHNY and CDR2 SVGAGI (reference sequence). The CDR3 extends over 15 amino acids. V gave up 0 bases and J gave up 0 bases, with 8 bases separating them. Here the CDR3 reads CASSYSSGSNYGYTF. DNA for the CDR3: TGTGCCAGCAGTTACTCTTCAGGATCTAACTATGGCTACACCTTC.

Ten or more counts support this clonotype. CDR3: CASSLGQAVGKLFF. In nucleotides, the CDR3 is TGTGCCAGCAGCCTGGGACAGGCGGTGGGAAAACTGTTTTTT. The gene calls are TRBV27 and TRBJ1-4, with 8 positions matching TRBD1. Per germline, CDR1 MNHEY and CDR2 SMNVEV (reference sequence). The CDR3 has 14 residues. The junction had 10 bases not matched to a gene; V was cut back by 6 bases and J by 10 bases.

The chain employs TRBV5-4 and TRBJ1-3, with D perhaps matching TRBD1 (5 bases). Germline CDR1 is SGHNT and CDR2 is YYREEE (reference sequence). This CDR3 is 16 amino acids long. Trimming left V 3 bases short and J 2 bases short, with 15 bases between. CDR3 in amino acids: CASSSASDSAGNTIYF. DNA for the CDR3: TGTGCCAGCAGCTCAGCCTCCGACAGTGCTGGAAACACCATATATTTT.

Concerning this clonotype itself: Since a much larger clone is just one base distant, this may be a read error. This chain links TRBV5-4 with TRBJ1-1; 12 positions agree with TRBD1. The CDR3 sequence is 17 residues long. Germline CDR1 reads SGHNT; CDR2 reads YYREEE (reference sequence). The V and J ends lost 4 bases and 3 bases, in that order; junction bases with no gene match: 10. The CDR3: CASSRGTGGILDTEAFF. CDR3 coding DNA: TGTGCCAGCAGCAGGGGGACAGGGGGCATTCTGGACACTGAAGCTTTCTTT.

This clonotype was picked up many times. This chain connects TRBV25-1 to TRBJ1-2; 10 bases are a match to TRBD1. The length of the CDR3 is 16 residues. Germline V gives CDR1 MGHDK, CDR2 SYGVNS. The junction had 12 bases not matched to a gene; V was cut back by 4 bases and J by 7 bases. CDR3 residues: CASSASGTGVLVGYTF. CDR3 DNA sequence: TGTGCCAGCAGTGCATCCGGGACAGGGGTTCTAGTTGGCTACACCTTC.

V is TRBV11-3 and J is TRBJ1-4; no clear D gene. V gave up 3 bases and J gave up 11 bases, with 10 bases separating them. The CDR3 is 12 residues long. Germline V lookup: CDR1 SGHNT, CDR2 YENEEA. The CDR3 protein is CASSLDPGKLFF. DNA for the CDR3: TGTGCCAGCAGCTTGGACCCCGGGAAACTGTTTTTT. Combining the CDR3 with reference TRBV11-3 and TRBJ1-4 gives the whole variable domain EAGVVQSPRYKIIEKKQPVAFWCNPISGHNTLYWYLQNLGQGPELLIRYENEEAVDDSQLPKDRFSAERLKGVDSTLKIQPAELGDSAVYLCASSLDPGKLFFGSGTQLSVL.

The chain is built from TRBV6-6 and TRBJ2-5; D uncertain. The V gene lost 3 bases and the J gene lost 10 bases, with 9 bases spanning the gap. This CDR3 is built from 11 residues. Germline CDR1 reads MNHNY; CDR2 reads SVGAGI (reference sequence). The CDR3 region is CASSYLSSQYF. CDR3 in DNA: TGTGCCAGCAGTTATCTGTCGAGCCAGTACTTC.

This clonotype showed up just once. One base away lies a much larger clone, so this may be a sequencing read error. The genes are TRBV19 and TRBJ1-4, with D perhaps TRBD1 (6 bases). Germline lookup yields CDR1 LNHDA and CDR2 SQIVND (reference sequence). The CDR3 loop spans 19 amino acids. V lost 4 bases, J lost 0 bases, and 21 bases lay in between. CDR3 loop: CASSTRGTSSVATNEKLFF. DNA of the CDR3: TGTGCCAGTAGTACGAGGGGGACAAGTTCGGTTGCAACTAATGAAAAACTGTTTTTT.

In this sample, this clonotype turned up once. One base away lies a much larger clone, so this may be a sequencing read error. The chain combines TRBV20-1 with TRBJ2-2; a weak D match, TRBD1 (6 bases). CDR1 is DFQATT, CDR2 SNEGSKA, per germline (reference sequence). The CDR3 loop spans 17 amino acids. Trimming took off 1 base at V and 1 base at J, with 16 bases between the two ends. The CDR3 bases are TGCAGTGCTAGAGGGTGGGGGACACGGATGAACACCGGGGAGCTGTTTTTT. It specifies CSARGWGTRMNTGELFF.

The chain combines TRBV7-2 with TRBJ2-3, with 15 bases aligning to TRBD2. The CDR3 covers 16 residues. V was clipped by 5 bases and J by 8 bases; unmatched bases: 8. The V gene's germline CDR1 is SGHTA and CDR2 FQGNSA. The CDR3 DNA reads TGTGCCAGCAGCCCAGTATCGGGACTAGCGGGAGGTACGCAGTATTTT. Its protein product is CASSPVSGLAGGTQYF.